The 18 T cell receptor beta chains listed next were all sequenced from one sample in a study of T cell changes during pregnancy in multiple sclerosis. Profiled with immunoSEQ multiplex PCR; TCRdb holds only in-frame clones, not every one. Of 30,000 to 35,000 clones detected, around 88% appear once; the ten largest clones hold approximately 0.69%. Material: CD4+ T cells from peripheral blood mononuclear cells, obtained in the first trimester of pregnancy. The receptor set was obtained from a female donor in good health, enrolled as a control in a pregnancy study.

V and J are TRBV10-3 and TRBJ2-5, with 9 bases matching TRBD1. Trimming removed 3 bases from V and 5 bases from J; junction bases left unmatched: 10. Germline loops: CDR1 ENHRY, CDR2 SYGVKD. The CDR3 extends over 16 amino acids. CDR3 DNA sequence: TGTGCCATCAGTGACCCCGGGACAGGGATGGGGGAGACCCAGTACTTC. Amino acid sequence: CAISDPGTGMGETQYF.

This clone was observed a single time. The genes are TRBV14 and TRBJ1-1; maybe TRBD1 (5 bases). Trimming took 3 bases from V and 12 from J, leaving 17 bases between them. Per the germline V gene, CDR1 is SGHDN and CDR2 is FVKESK. There are 13 residues in the CDR3. DNA for the CDR3: TGTGCCAGCAGCCAGGCTCGGTGGGGGGGAACTTTCTTT. This translates into CASSQARWGGTFF.

The chain uses TRBV19 and TRBJ2-2, with 7 positions matching TRBD1. Germline V gene sequence: CDR1 LNHDA, CDR2 SQIVND (reference sequence). After removal of 4 bases from V and 2 bases from J, the junction contained 10 bases not matched to a gene. The CDR3 contains 17 residues. The CDR3 here is CASSTASGTANTGELFF. CDR3 in DNA: TGTGCCAGTAGTACAGCATCCGGGACAGCCAACACCGGGGAGCTGTTTTTT.

The chain carries TRBV14 and TRBJ1-6; D remains unclear. Germline V gives CDR1 SGHDN, CDR2 FVKESK. V lost 1 base to trimming and J lost 4 bases, with 2 bases between them. The CDR3 loop spans 13 amino acids. The CDR3 bases are TGTGCCAGCAGCCAAGTATATAATTCACCCCTCCACTTT. Its translation: CASSQVYNSPLHF.

The V call is TRBV27, the J call TRBJ1-6; D may be TRBD1 (6 bases). This CDR3 has 13 amino acids. V was pared by 7 bases and J by 7 bases, with 11 bases between. The germline gives CDR1 MNHEY, CDR2 SMNVEV (reference sequence). In DNA, the CDR3 is TGTGCCAGCAACAGGGCTGGCAATTCACCCCTCCACTTT. This gives the protein CASNRAGNSPLHF.

The chain recombines TRBV6-5 with TRBJ1-3, with TRBD1 matching 7 bases. The CDR3 loop spans 15 amino acids. CDR1 and CDR2 (germline): MNHEY, SVGAGI. Losses at the gene ends were 6 bases for V and 0 bases for J; bases not matched to a gene: 5. The chain's CDR3 is CASRRGQSSGNTIYF. The CDR3 bases are TGTGCCAGCAGGCGGGGACAGTCCTCTGGAAACACCATATATTTT.

The V gene is TRBV6-5, the J gene TRBJ1-1; 7 positions agree with TRBD1. The junction had 8 bases not matched to a gene; V was cut back by 5 bases and J by 5 bases. This CDR3 is built from 14 residues. Per germline, CDR1 MNHEY and CDR2 SVGAGI. The CDR3 DNA sequence: TGTGCCAGCAGTGATCCAGGGGGTAAGACTGAAGCTTTCTTT. This sequence encodes CASSDPGGKTEAFF.

The chain is built from TRBV18 and TRBJ1-6, with TRBD1 as a possible D gene (6 bases). This CDR3 region has 14 residues. Germline V CDR1 and CDR2: KGHSH, LQKENI. V lost 3 bases and J lost 5, with 8 bases in between. The CDR3 sequence is CASSPQGNNSPLHF. The DNA for the CDR3 is TGTGCCAGCTCACCGCAGGGGAATAATTCACCCCTCCACTTT.

The table lists this clone with a few counts. The chain couples TRBV6-5 to TRBJ1-1; the D gene is possibly TRBD1 (5 bases). V gave up 6 bases and J gave up 5 bases, with 19 bases separating them. The CDR3 covers 15 residues. CDR1 is MNHEY and CDR2 is SVGAGI in the germline V gene. The CDR3 here is CASRRRGGEGTEAFF. CDR3 sequence (DNA): TGTGCCAGCAGAAGACGGGGGGGAGAGGGGACTGAAGCTTTCTTT.

As DNA, the CDR3 is TGTGCCAGCAGCCAGGGAGTAGCGGTCGGGGAGCTGTTTTTT. Translating gives CASSQGVAVGELFF. J is TRBJ2-2 and V is TRBV7-3; perhaps TRBD2 as D (6 bases). Germline lookup yields CDR1 SGHTA and CDR2 FQGTGA. The CDR3 consists of 14 residues. The V end was cut by 5 bases, the J end by 7 bases, with 14 bases between.

This rearrangement joins TRBV7-9 to TRBJ1-5, with 9 positions matching TRBD1. Germline V gives CDR1 SEHNR, CDR2 FQNEAQ (reference sequence). J was trimmed by 5 bases and V by 4 bases; bases with no gene match: 3. The CDR3 spans 14 residues. The CDR3 region is CASSYGTGHQPQHF. Here the CDR3 DNA reads TGTGCCAGCAGCTATGGGACAGGGCATCAGCCCCAGCATTTT.

The J gene is TRBJ2-7, the V gene TRBV7-9; 9 bases fit TRBD1. The CDR3 loop spans 16 amino acids. Losses at the gene ends were 0 bases for V and 5 bases for J; bases not matched to a gene: 8. Germline V lookup: CDR1 SEHNR, CDR2 FQNEAQ (reference sequence). In DNA form, the CDR3 reads TGTGCCAGCAGCTTAGCGGAACTAAGGACAGGGGACGAGCAGTACTTC. It yields the protein CASSLAELRTGDEQYF.

This chain connects TRBV25-1 to TRBJ2-7; D gene unclear. V lost 6 bases and J lost 2, with 14 bases in between. Germline CDR1 MGHDK, CDR2 SYGVNS. The CDR3 runs 14 residues. The CDR3 DNA sequence: TGTGCCAGCAGAAAAGAGGATCCCCCCTACGAGCAGTACTTC. It translates to CASRKEDPPYEQYF.

This sequence joins TRBV5-4 and TRBJ2-7; a possible D gene is TRBD1 (5 bases). The V end was cut by 0 bases, the J end by 1 base, with 17 bases between. Germline-derived CDR1 and CDR2 are SGHNT and YYREEE (reference sequence). The CDR3 is 17 amino acids. The CDR3 protein is CASSLGQTSPRSYEQYF. The CDR3 DNA is TGTGCCAGCAGCTTGGGACAGACTTCCCCCCGATCCTACGAGCAGTACTTC.

This chain uses TRBV18 with TRBJ1-4; D ambiguous. V lost 6 bases, J lost 5 bases, and 10 bases lay in between. Germline V gene lookup returns CDR1 KGHSH and CDR2 LQKENI. This CDR3 has 13 amino acids. CDR3 sequence reads: CASSTGSNEKLFF. DNA for the CDR3: TGTGCCAGCTCCACGGGGAGCAATGAAAAACTGTTTTTT.

The rearrangement links TRBV29-1 to TRBJ1-2, with 9 bases that match TRBD1. The V gene's germline CDR1 is SQVTM and CDR2 ANQGSEA. The CDR3 runs to 14 residues. Unmatched junction bases numbered 10, after V lost 6 bases and J lost 5 bases. In DNA, the CDR3 is TGCAGCGTCGGGGTGACAGGGGGTTTTTATGGCTACACCTTC. It translates to CSVGVTGGFYGYTF.

The genes are TRBV6-5 and TRBJ2-1, with D uncertain. Trimming shortened V by 5 bases and J by 0 bases, and 8 bases separated the two germline ends. CDR1 is MNHEY and CDR2 is SVGAGI in the germline V gene. CDR3 length equals 14 residues. CDR3 coding DNA: TGTGCCAGCAGTGAGGTGAGCTCCTACAATGAGCAGTTCTTC. Protein: CASSEVSSYNEQFF.

The V and J genes are TRBV7-3 and TRBJ1-4; D might be TRBD1 (5 bases). V was trimmed by 3 bases and J by 4 bases, leaving 18 bases between them. The CDR3 has 17 residues. Germline V gene data show CDR1 as SGHTA and CDR2 as FQGTGA. This CDR3 is CASSLGQGRVINEKLFF. CDR3 in DNA: TGTGCCAGCAGCTTGGGCCAGGGTCGGGTAATTAATGAAAAACTGTTTTTT. The full variable domain, in which reference TRBV7-3 and TRBJ1-4 provide the parts outside the CDR3, is GAGVSQTPSNKVTEKGKYVELRCDPISGHTALYWYRQSLGQGPEFLIYFQGTGAADDSGLPNDRFFAVRPEGSVSTLKIQRTERGDSAVYLCASSLGQGRVINEKLFFGSGTQLSVL.